This T cell receptor beta chain was identified in a study of blood T cell repertoires in COVID-19 (dated by TCRdb to between 2020 and 2021). About the full investigation: Collaborator samples came from the United States, Italy and Spain and covered acute and convalescent phases of COVID-19. The prospective study material was composed of cDNA or gDNA derived from T cells, B-cell-depleted T cells, or PBMCs. Subjects who had been exposed to COVID-19, were actively infected with it, or had recovered from it provided the deeply sampled blood TCRbeta repertoires that made up the dataset. The repertoires were made available in a free public database intended to serve as a resource for research on the immune response to SARS-CoV-2. Samples were obtained from the ongoing ImmuneRACE study (first 160 participants) and from 1,000 to 1,500 subjects provided by 6 global collaborators. The sample metadata nearly always contained a de-identified subject ID, COVID-19 status, age in years and sex. Where available, HLA class I and class II types were taken from metadata supplied by the sample provider and were not determined by assay-based typing.

TCRbeta CDR3 regions were amplified from genomic DNA using the immunoSEQ Assay, a bias-controlled multiplex PCR. As for how the authors treated the data: The number of nucleated cells in each sample was estimated by amplification of reference gene primers within the assay. Sequence reads were collapsed and filtered to measure the absolute abundance of every unique TCRbeta CDR3 rearrangement. For each sample, productive Simpson clonality was calculated by taking the square root of Simpson's diversity index across productive rearrangements. TCRdb's version of the immuneACCESS table is confined to in-frame rearrangements and falls short of the full clone set. An unresolved V gene accounts for under half of the shortfall where checked; the remainder is of unknown origin. V, J and clone size derive from that table, while D and trimming were established from the DNA sequence. This sample comprises over 100,000 clones, about 89% of them detected only once. The ten largest clonotypes hold less than 4.5% of the sample.

At one collaborating source in Seattle, patients were enrolled during active infection and were followed longitudinally through the course of disease. The collaborating institutions used their own protocols to collect whole blood in K2EDTA tubes. For TCRbeta analysis, collaborators shipped samples as frozen whole blood, isolated PBMCs, or DNA extracted from either of those sample types. Deletion took 0 bases off V and 4 bases off J, with a span of 18 bases between the germline ends. The CDR3 goes from the cysteine to the phenylalanine over 17 residues. Only the CDR3 DNA is retained, 51 bases long and in frame from the first base. Based on the germline V gene, the CDR1 and CDR2 sequences are MGHRA and YSYEKL. A single count supports this clone. It has no known antigen specificity. No clone much larger than this one lies a single base away; base qualities are absent. The paper's findings and limits, for the study overall: The quantity of clinical and demographic metadata differed by source and by participant and was supplied without curation.

The receptor chain draws on TRBV4-1 and TRBJ1-2; the D gene is possibly TRBD1, with 6 bases matching. Sequenced input: peripheral blood. The receptor was derived from a man in his sixties with COVID-19, enrolled during active disease. The CDR3 corresponds to CASSQDLETGIPYGYTF. The DNA is TGCGCCAGCAGCCAAGATTTAGAGACAGGCATTCCCTATGGCTACACCTTC.